The present T cell receptor beta chain was sequenced within a study of quantifying T cell responses using KT2 cells. On the study more broadly: cDNA was made from DNase-treated RNA using alpha and beta constant primers. General study results and limits: The number of KT2 alpha and beta sequences was a linear function of input KT2 cells. Detection of KT2 sequences held at the lowest tested level, about one cell per 100,000 PBMC.

The cDNA 3' end received a ligated oligonucleotide with a UMI. An equimolar mix of RC1.1 and RC1.2 primed the beta chain across TRBC1 and TRBC2. MiXCR was run by TCRdb on the UMI-ligation and nested PCR reads, yielding one entry per CDR3 protein. The sample yields tens of thousands of distinct CDR3 sequences, 9% to 15% seen once. The germline V gene encodes CDR1 SGHDN and CDR2 FVKESK. The CDR3 length is 13 residues. The germline V and J ends were trimmed by 1 base and 5 bases, with 8 bases remaining between them. This clonotype was found many times. Its target is not known. The clonotype originates from a human donor. Source material: PBMCs spiked with cells of the T cell clone KT2. The chain couples TRBV14 to TRBJ1-2; D remains ambiguous. The CDR3 DNA reads as TGTGCCAGCAGCCAAGTCGGACCTTATGGCTACACCTTC. This translates into CASSQVGPYGYTF. Looking up the rest from reference TRBV14 and TRBJ1-2 gives the full variable domain: EAGVTQFPSHSVIEKGQTVTLRCDPISGHDNLYWYRRVMGKEIKFLLHFVKESKQDESGMPNNRFLAERTGGTYSTLKVQPAELEDSGVYFCASSQVGPYGYTFGSGTRLTVV.